This T cell receptor beta chain was identified in a study of cytomegalovirus exposure and HLA in healthy donors. Whole-study results and caveats: When analyzed later, a missense DCLRE1C variant was found to be linked to TCR beta V- and J-gene trimming. TRBV6-2, TRBV6-3 and some other V segments were excluded as indistinguishable.

A remark on this clone: Its antigen remains unidentified.

60 Vbeta and 13 Jbeta primers were used in PCR. Sequencing was performed with immunoSEQ multiplex PCR; in TCRdb, only in-frame clones are kept and a portion is missing. The table lists 200,000 to 250,000 clones. Despite likely unrecorded immune exposures, the donors were nominally healthy at the time of sampling. Germline-derived CDR1 and CDR2 are SGDLS and YYNGEE. J was trimmed by 4 bases and V by 1 base; bases with no gene match: 4. CDR3 length equals 15 residues. The sample taken for sequencing was PBMCs. The rearrangement joins TRBV9 to TRBJ2-2; 7 bases fit TRBD2. The TCR sequence derives from a girl aged 2 to 10 in good health and CMV-seropositive. The CDR3 reads CASSVRAGVTGELFF. The CDR3 nucleotides read TGTGCCAGCAGCGTAAGGGCGGGGGTCACCGGGGAGCTGTTTTTT.